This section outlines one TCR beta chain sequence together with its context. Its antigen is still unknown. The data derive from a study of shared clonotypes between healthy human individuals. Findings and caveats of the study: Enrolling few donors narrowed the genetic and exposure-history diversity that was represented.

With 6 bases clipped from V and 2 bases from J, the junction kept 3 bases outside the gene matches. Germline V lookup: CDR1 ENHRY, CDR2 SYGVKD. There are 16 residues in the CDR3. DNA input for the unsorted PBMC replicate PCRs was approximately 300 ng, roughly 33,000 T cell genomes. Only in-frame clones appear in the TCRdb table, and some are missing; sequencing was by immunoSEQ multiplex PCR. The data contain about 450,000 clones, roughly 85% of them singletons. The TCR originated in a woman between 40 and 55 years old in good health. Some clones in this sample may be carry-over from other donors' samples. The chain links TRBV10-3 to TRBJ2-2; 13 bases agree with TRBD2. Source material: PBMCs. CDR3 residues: CAIRTSGRYNTGELFF. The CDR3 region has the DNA TGTGCCATCAGGACTAGCGGGAGGTATAACACCGGGGAGCTGTTTTTT.